The 8 T cell receptor beta chains listed next were all sequenced from one sample in a study of vaccination effects on CD4 cells after COVID-19. Subsequent to a culture period of 10 to 11 days, CD4+ T cells were isolated. As their vaccination, participants received two doses of either BNT162b2 or mRNA-1273. Data came from immunoSEQ multiplex PCR; TCRdb stores just in-frame clones and leaves some out. The table lists approximately 66,000 clones, roughly 80% of them singletons. No antigen has been assigned to these receptors. The sample consisted of CD4+ T cells from PBMCs cultured without peptide, taken after COVID-19 vaccination. The receptors were gathered from a human donor who received a COVID-19 vaccine.

The J gene is TRBJ1-2, the V gene TRBV20-1; D remains ambiguous. The CDR3 runs 15 residues. The V gene's germline CDR1 is DFQATT and CDR2 SNEGSKA (reference sequence). The ends were cut back, 3 bases at V and 0 bases at J, with 14 bases in the middle. The CDR3 sequence: CSASSTGGANYGYTF. CDR3 sequence (DNA): TGCAGTGCTAGTTCAACCGGCGGAGCTAACTATGGCTACACCTTC.

This sequence joins TRBV19 and TRBJ2-1; no definite D call. Germline CDR1 is LNHDA and CDR2 is SQIVND (reference sequence). The CDR3 extends over 15 amino acids. The V gene lost 7 bases and the J gene lost 9 bases, with 22 bases spanning the gap. The CDR3 is CASTVRKSTRGEQFF. CDR3 in DNA: TGTGCCAGTACTGTTAGAAAATCAACTCGTGGTGAGCAGTTCTTC.

This clone was recorded once. The V and J genes are TRBV7-9 and TRBJ1-4; 7 bases line up with TRBD1. Germline lookup yields CDR1 SEHNR and CDR2 FQNEAQ (reference sequence). The ends lost 10 bases at V and 2 bases at J; junction bases unmatched: 4. The CDR3 runs to 13 residues. CDR3: CATATGTNEKLFF. The CDR3 nucleotides read TGTGCCACCGCGACAGGGACTAATGAAAAACTGTTTTTT.

This rearrangement joins TRBV7-2 to TRBJ2-5; 8 bases match TRBD2. The CDR3 is 15 amino acids. The junction had 7 bases not matched to a gene; V was cut back by 3 bases and J by 4 bases. Germline assignment: CDR1 SGHTA and CDR2 FQGNSA. The CDR3 DNA reads as TGTGCCAGCAGCTTCGGCGGGGGGTCTTCAGAGACCCAGTACTTC. Amino acid sequence: CASSFGGGSSETQYF.

V usage is TRBV2 and J usage is TRBJ2-7; D ambiguous. V shed 6 bases and J shed 0 bases, with 15 bases lying between them. Germline-derived CDR1 and CDR2 are SNHLY and FYNNEI. The CDR3 has 15 residues. The CDR3 sequence: CASSHGAKGSYEQYV. For the CDR3, the DNA is TGTGCCAGCAGCCACGGAGCTAAGGGCTCCTACGAGCAGTACGTC.

The rearrangement joins TRBV2 to TRBJ1-2; possibly TRBD1 for D (6 bases). The V gene lost 5 bases and the J gene lost 1 base, with 14 bases spanning the gap. CDR1 is SNHLY and CDR2 is FYNNEI in the germline V gene. The CDR3 is 15 residues long. This CDR3 is CASSSGTRLNYGYTF. DNA of the CDR3: TGTGCCAGCAGTTCCGGGACAAGACTTAACTATGGCTACACCTTC.

This rearrangement joins TRBV5-1 to TRBJ2-3; 7 nucleotides line up with TRBD1. The germline CDR1 and CDR2 sequences are SGHRS and YFSETQ. Trimming removed 4 bases from V and 2 bases from J; junction bases left unmatched: 7. This CDR3 spans 15 amino acids. The CDR3 loop is CASSPTGAYTDTQYF. CDR3 nucleotide sequence: TGCGCCAGCAGCCCAACAGGGGCCTACACAGATACGCAGTATTTT.

CDR3 protein: CASSQEGDRGYTF. The CDR3 DNA follows: TGTGCCAGCAGCCAAGAGGGCGACCGGGGCTACACCTTC. The V call is TRBV3-1 (or the pseudogene TRBV3-2), the J call TRBJ1-2; no firm D call. The CDR3 consists of 13 residues. Germline V gives CDR1 LGHDT, CDR2 YNNKEL (reference sequence). V gave up 0 bases and J gave up 8 bases, with 10 bases separating them.